One sample yielded the 20 T cell receptor beta chains listed below, sequenced in a study of T-cell reconstitution after alpha-beta-depleted transplantation in children. Construction of the TCRbeta library involved unique molecular identifiers. Each CDR3 protein is one row after TCRdb ran MiXCR on the PCR reads. The sample contains around 580,000 distinct CDR3 sequences, about a quarter of which appear only once. The source material was PBMCs, sampled before TCRalphabeta/CD19-depleted stem cell transplant. The source of these receptors is a boy younger than two with Wiskott-Aldrich syndrome, due to receive a stem cell transplant.

This chain links TRBV4-1 with TRBJ2-2, with a tentative D call TRBD2 (6 bases). V dropped 0 bases and J dropped 7 bases, with 18 bases sitting between them. The CDR3 has 17 residues. CDR1 and CDR2 from the germline V gene are MGHRA and YSYEKL. The CDR3 spells CASSQDQVGLMNGELFF. The CDR3 DNA follows: TGCGCCAGCAGCCAAGATCAGGTGGGACTCATGAACGGGGAGCTGTTTTTT.

The rearrangement joins TRBV28 to TRBJ1-5, with 8 bases fitting TRBD1. The CDR3 contains 15 residues. The germline gives CDR1 MDHEN, CDR2 SYDVKM. Trimming removed 5 bases from V and 6 bases from J; junction bases left unmatched: 9. CDR3 sequence (DNA): TGTGCCAGCAGTAGCAGACAGGGGTCAATTCAGCCCCAGCATTTT. The encoded protein is CASSSRQGSIQPQHF.

This clonotype came up a few times. The V call is TRBV4-1, the J call TRBJ1-1, with D hard to call. Germline CDR1 MGHRA, CDR2 YSYEKL. V was cut by 2 bases and J by 4 bases, with 14 bases left in between. The CDR3 contains 15 residues. The CDR3 is CASSQPTQIPTEAFF. CDR3 bases: TGCGCCAGCAGCCAACCGACACAGATACCCACTGAAGCTTTCTTT.

The rearrangement uses TRBV12-3 or TRBV12-4 and TRBJ2-7; 10 bases match TRBD1. This CDR3 has 20 residues. V shed 4 bases and J 6 bases; nucleotides not matched to a gene: 24. CDR3 residues: CASSSPGGGTGALSEGEQYF. CDR3 nucleotides: TGTGCCAGCAGTTCCCCCGGGGGGGGGACAGGGGCCCTCTCGGAAGGCGAGCAGTACTTC.

This chain connects TRBV20-1 to TRBJ1-2, with D perhaps matching TRBD1 (6 bases). The CDR3 is 13 residues long. Germline V gene lookup returns CDR1 DFQATT and CDR2 SNEGSKA (reference sequence). V shed 6 bases and J shed 2 bases, with 13 bases lying between them. CDR3 residues: CSAQEGVNYGYTF. CDR3 nucleotide sequence: TGCAGTGCACAAGAGGGGGTAAACTATGGCTACACCTTC.

The gene calls are TRBV5-1 and TRBJ2-4, with TRBD2 matching over 14 bases. Per germline, CDR1 SGHRS and CDR2 YFSETQ. The CDR3 length is 14 residues. V shed 9 bases, J shed 8 bases, and the junction held 7 bases outside the gene matches. As DNA, the CDR3 is TGCGCCACGCGGGGGACTAGCGGGAGTGACATTCAGTACTTC. It encodes CATRGTSGSDIQYF. The whole variable domain, filled in from reference TRBV5-1 and TRBJ2-4, reads KAGVTQTPRYLIKTRGQQVTLSCSPISGHRSVSWYQQTPGQGLQFLFEYFSETQRNKGNFPGRFSGRQFSNSRSEMNVSTLELGDSALYLCATRGTSGSDIQYFGAGTRLSVL.

The rearrangement joins TRBV20-1 to TRBJ2-7; 9 nucleotides match TRBD2. The CDR3 is made up of 14 amino acids. The germline gives CDR1 DFQATT, CDR2 SNEGSKA (reference sequence). The CDR3 loop is CSLSGSYYTYEQYF. The CDR3 coding sequence is TGCAGCCTTAGCGGGAGCTACTATACCTACGAGCAGTACTTC.

The chain couples TRBV5-1 to TRBJ1-3, with D uncertain. Germline V gene data show CDR1 as SGHRS and CDR2 as YFSETQ. V was clipped by 3 bases and J by 2 bases, with 6 bases between them. This CDR3 has 13 amino acids. CDR3 sequence (DNA): TGCGCCAGCAGCTCTTTCACTGGAAACACCATATATTTT. Amino acid sequence: CASSSFTGNTIYF.

The chain has TRBV5-5 and TRBJ2-7; 7 bases line up with TRBD1. This CDR3 comprises 16 residues. Trimming removed 0 bases from V and 2 bases from J; junction bases left unmatched: 8. Germline V gene data show CDR1 as SGHKS and CDR2 as YYEKEE (reference sequence). DNA for the CDR3: TGTGCCAGCAGCTTGGAGACTACAGGGGCCCCCTACGAGCAGTACTTC. Translating gives CASSLETTGAPYEQYF.

V usage is TRBV6-1 and J usage is TRBJ2-7; D is unclear. Deletions cut 6 bases from V and 5 bases from J, with 11 bases between. Germline V CDR1 and CDR2: MNHNS, SASEGT. This CDR3 is built from 12 residues. The CDR3 sequence: CASRGGWHEQYF. CDR3 bases: TGTGCCAGCAGGGGTGGCTGGCACGAGCAGTACTTC.

This clonotype turned up a few times. The chain recombines TRBV5-6 with TRBJ1-2; TRBD1 is a possible D gene (6 bases). The CDR3 length is 15 residues. The germline CDR1 and CDR2 sequences are SGHDT and YYEEEE. Trimming took 1 base from V and 5 from J, leaving 15 bases between them. For the CDR3, the DNA is TGTGCCAGCAGCTTGCGGGGGGCCGGGGGATATGGCTACACCTTC. This codes for CASSLRGAGGYGYTF.

V gene TRBV20-1 combines with J gene TRBJ1-5; possible D gene TRBD1, 5 bases. This CDR3 is 13 amino acids long. V lost 6 bases, J lost 2 bases, and 11 bases lay in between. The germline V gene encodes CDR1 DFQATT and CDR2 SNEGSKA (reference sequence). CDR3 protein: CSAQDMGNQPQHF. The CDR3 DNA follows: TGCAGTGCCCAGGACATGGGCAATCAGCCCCAGCATTTT.

In this sample, this clonotype turned up a few times. The CDR3 DNA reads as TGCAGCGCCCTACCGGGACAGGGGGCGGATGAGCAGTTCTTC. It codes for CSALPGQGADEQFF. V and J are TRBV29-1 and TRBJ2-1, with 12 bases aligning to TRBD1. From germline, CDR1 is SQVTM and CDR2 ANQGSEA. After removal of 7 bases from V and 8 bases from J, the junction contained 9 bases not matched to a gene. This CDR3 has 14 amino acids.

This clonotype was recorded a few times. V usage is TRBV5-1 and J usage is TRBJ2-1, with 10 bases matching TRBD2. Germline lookup yields CDR1 SGHRS and CDR2 YFSETQ. The V gene end was trimmed by 0 bases and the J gene end by 8 bases; junction bases not matched to a gene: 8. This CDR3 region has 16 residues. CDR3 in amino acids: CASSLGALAGVDEQFF. As DNA, the CDR3 is TGCGCCAGCAGCTTGGGTGCCCTAGCGGGAGTCGATGAGCAGTTCTTC.

This clonotype was seen a handful of times. This rearrangement joins TRBV11-2 to TRBJ2-7, with D possibly being TRBD1 (5 bases). CDR1 and CDR2 (germline): SGHAT, FQNNGV. The CDR3 is made up of 13 amino acids. Trimming cost V 7 bases and J 0 bases, with 10 bases left between them. CDR3 DNA sequence: TGTGCCAGCATAGGCGACAGCTCCTACGAGCAGTACTTC. This sequence encodes CASIGDSSYEQYF.

The chain combines TRBV20-1 with TRBJ2-1, with 11 bases lining up with TRBD2. The V and J ends lost 1 base and 2 bases, in that order; junction bases with no gene match: 4. Germline assignment: CDR1 DFQATT and CDR2 SNEGSKA (reference sequence). This CDR3 comprises 16 residues. CDR3 loop: CSARVLAGETYNEQFF. The CDR3 coding sequence is TGCAGTGCTAGAGTACTAGCGGGAGAGACCTACAATGAGCAGTTCTTC.

This rearrangement joins TRBV18 to TRBJ2-5; 11 positions match TRBD2. This CDR3 has 16 residues. V was pared by 3 bases and J by 2 bases, with 5 bases of the junction left unmatched. The germline V gene has CDR1 KGHSH and CDR2 LQKENI. CDR3 residues: CASSPLGLAVQETQYF. CDR3 coding DNA: TGTGCCAGCTCACCTTTGGGACTAGCGGTGCAAGAGACCCAGTACTTC.

This clonotype was seen only a few times. This chain uses TRBV12-3 or TRBV12-4 with TRBJ1-2, with D possibly being TRBD1 (5 bases). The CDR3 has 13 residues. With 7 bases removed from V and 4 bases from J, the gap between germline ends came to 13 bases. CDR3 in amino acids: CASNPGAAYGYTF. The CDR3 region has the DNA TGTGCCAGCAATCCTGGGGCAGCCTATGGCTACACCTTC.

This clonotype has more than one count but fewer than ten. This chain links TRBV12-3 or TRBV12-4 with TRBJ1-2; TRBD1 matches 9 bases. This CDR3 region has 15 residues. The ends lost 5 bases at V and 5 bases at J; junction bases unmatched: 9. CDR3 in amino acids: CASSPPGTGRYGYTF. The CDR3 region has the DNA TGTGCCAGCAGTCCACCCGGGACAGGGAGATATGGCTACACCTTC.

Only a few counts were recorded for this clonotype. The CDR3 loop reads CASSPLASDNTGELFF. CDR3 bases: TGTGCCAGCAGCCCTCTCGCTAGCGACAACACCGGGGAGCTGTTTTTT. The chain links TRBV28 to TRBJ2-2; a possible D gene is TRBD2 (6 bases). Trimming stripped 6 bases from V and 2 bases from J, with 16 bases between. From germline, CDR1 is MDHEN and CDR2 SYDVKM. The CDR3 is made up of 16 amino acids.